This T cell receptor (beta chain) is from a study of T cell changes during pregnancy in multiple sclerosis. Some clones are missing from TCRdb's copy, which holds only in-frame ones; the method was immunoSEQ multiplex PCR. Altogether approximately 66,000 clones are present, 85% to 95% being singletons, with the ten largest covering approximately 2%. The source of this sequence is a female donor in good health, enrolled as a control in a pregnancy study. The specimen comprised peripheral blood, sampled in the third trimester of pregnancy.

The CDR3 DNA follows: TGTGCCAGCAGCTCATACCGGGAGGGCGAGCAGTACTTC. Its translation is CASSSYREGEQYF. The V call is TRBV11-3, the J call TRBJ2-7; 8 bases map to TRBD2. Germline assignment: CDR1 SGHNT and CDR2 YENEEA. This CDR3 region has 13 residues. V shed 4 bases and J 6 bases; nucleotides not matched to a gene: 5.